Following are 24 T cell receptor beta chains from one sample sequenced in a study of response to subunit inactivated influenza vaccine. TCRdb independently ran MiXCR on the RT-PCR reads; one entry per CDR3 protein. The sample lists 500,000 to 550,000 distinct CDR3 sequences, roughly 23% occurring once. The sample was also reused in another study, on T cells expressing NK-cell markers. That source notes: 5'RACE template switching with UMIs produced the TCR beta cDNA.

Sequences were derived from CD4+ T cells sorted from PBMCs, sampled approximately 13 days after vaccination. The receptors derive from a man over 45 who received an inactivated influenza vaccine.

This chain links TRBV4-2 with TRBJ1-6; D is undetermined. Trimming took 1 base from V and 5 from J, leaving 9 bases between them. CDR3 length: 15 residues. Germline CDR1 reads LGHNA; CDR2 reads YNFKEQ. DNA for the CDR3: TGTGCCAGCAGCCAAGGGTTCCAGGATAATTCACCCCTCCACTTT. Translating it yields CASSQGFQDNSPLHF.

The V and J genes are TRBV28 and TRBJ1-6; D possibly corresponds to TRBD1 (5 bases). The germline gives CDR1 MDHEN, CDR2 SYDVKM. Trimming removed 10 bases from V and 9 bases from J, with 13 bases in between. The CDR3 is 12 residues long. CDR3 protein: CATLDSGSPLHF. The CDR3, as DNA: TGTGCCACCCTTGACAGCGGTTCACCCCTCCACTTT. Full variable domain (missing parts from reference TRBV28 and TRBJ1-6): DVKVTQSSRYLVKRTGEKVFLECVQDMDHENMFWYRQDPGLGLRLIYFSYDVKMKEKGDIPEGYSVSREKKERFSLILESASTNQTSMYLCATLDSGSPLHFGNGTRLTVT.

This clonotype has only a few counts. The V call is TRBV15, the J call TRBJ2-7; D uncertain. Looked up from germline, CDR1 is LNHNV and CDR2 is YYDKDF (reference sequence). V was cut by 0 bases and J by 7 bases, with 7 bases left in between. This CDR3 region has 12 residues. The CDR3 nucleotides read TGTGCCACCAGCAGAGATATGGGGGAGCAGTACTTC. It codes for CATSRDMGEQYF.

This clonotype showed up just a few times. The CDR3 loop is CSAQTGSLANTEAFF. DNA of the CDR3: TGCAGTGCACAGACAGGGTCCTTGGCGAACACTGAAGCTTTCTTT. The chain combines TRBV20-1 with TRBJ1-1, with 7 bases matching TRBD1. Germline lookup yields CDR1 DFQATT and CDR2 SNEGSKA (reference sequence). The CDR3 is 15 residues long. The junction had 11 bases not matched to a gene; V was cut back by 6 bases and J by 1 base.

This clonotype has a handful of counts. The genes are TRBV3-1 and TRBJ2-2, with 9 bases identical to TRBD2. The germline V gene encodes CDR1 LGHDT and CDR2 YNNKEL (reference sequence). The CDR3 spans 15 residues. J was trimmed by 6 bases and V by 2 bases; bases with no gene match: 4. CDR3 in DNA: TGTGCCAGCAGCCAACGGACTAGCGTGGCCGGGGAGCTGTTTTTT. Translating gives CASSQRTSVAGELFF.

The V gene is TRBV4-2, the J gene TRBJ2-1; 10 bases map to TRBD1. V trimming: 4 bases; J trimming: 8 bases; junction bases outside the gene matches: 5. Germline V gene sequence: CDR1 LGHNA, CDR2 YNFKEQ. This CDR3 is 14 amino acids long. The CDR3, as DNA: TGTGCCAGCAGCCCGGGACAGGGGAGGGATGAGCAGTTCTTC. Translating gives CASSPGQGRDEQFF.

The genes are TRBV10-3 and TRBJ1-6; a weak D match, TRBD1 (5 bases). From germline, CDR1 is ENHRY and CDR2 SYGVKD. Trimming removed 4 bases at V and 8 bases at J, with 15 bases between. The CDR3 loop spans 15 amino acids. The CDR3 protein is CAISVTVPVDSPLHF. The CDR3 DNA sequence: TGTGCCATCAGTGTGACAGTGCCTGTGGATTCACCCCTCCACTTT.

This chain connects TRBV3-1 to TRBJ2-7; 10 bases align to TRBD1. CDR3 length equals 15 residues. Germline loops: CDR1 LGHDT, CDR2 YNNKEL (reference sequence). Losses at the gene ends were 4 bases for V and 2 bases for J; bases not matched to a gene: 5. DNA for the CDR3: TGTGCCAGCAGCCGTCCGGGACAGGGGACCTACGAGCAGTACTTC. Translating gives CASSRPGQGTYEQYF.

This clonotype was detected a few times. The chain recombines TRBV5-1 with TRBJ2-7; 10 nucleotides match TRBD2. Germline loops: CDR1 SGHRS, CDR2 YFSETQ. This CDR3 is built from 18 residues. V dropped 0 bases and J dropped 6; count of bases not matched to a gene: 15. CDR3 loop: CASSLAASGSPPGGEQYF. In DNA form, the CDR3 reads TGCGCCAGCAGCTTGGCGGCTAGCGGGAGTCCCCCCGGAGGCGAGCAGTACTTC.

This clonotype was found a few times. For the CDR3, the DNA is TGCGCCAGCAGCCCATTTCGGGGGGCTCTGGACGAGCAGTACTTC. This gives the protein CASSPFRGALDEQYF. The chain joins TRBV5-1 to TRBJ2-7; tentatively, D is TRBD2 (7 bases). CDR1 is SGHRS and CDR2 is YFSETQ in the germline V gene. This CDR3 comprises 15 residues. The V and J ends lost 4 bases and 5 bases respectively, with 19 bases between them. Variable domain in full (rest from reference TRBV5-1 and TRBJ2-7): KAGVTQTPRYLIKTRGQQVTLSCSPISGHRSVSWYQQTPGQGLQFLFEYFSETQRNKGNFPGRFSGRQFSNSRSEMNVSTLELGDSALYLCASSPFRGALDEQYFGPGTRLTVT.

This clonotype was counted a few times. The DNA of the CDR3 is TGCGCCAGCAGCCAAGTTGGGCGGGCTATAAGAGTCCTTGGCTACACCTTC. This encodes CASSQVGRAIRVLGYTF. The chain employs TRBV4-1 and TRBJ1-2; D not certain. V was cut by 1 base and J by 7 bases, with 22 bases left in between. This CDR3 is 17 amino acids long. Germline loops: CDR1 MGHRA, CDR2 YSYEKL.

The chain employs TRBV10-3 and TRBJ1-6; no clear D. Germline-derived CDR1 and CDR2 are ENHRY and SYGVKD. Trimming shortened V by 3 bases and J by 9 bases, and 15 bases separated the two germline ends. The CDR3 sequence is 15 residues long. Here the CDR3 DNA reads TGTGCCATCAGTGATTCCCACAGATCAGGTTCACCCCTCCACTTT. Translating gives CAISDSHRSGSPLHF.

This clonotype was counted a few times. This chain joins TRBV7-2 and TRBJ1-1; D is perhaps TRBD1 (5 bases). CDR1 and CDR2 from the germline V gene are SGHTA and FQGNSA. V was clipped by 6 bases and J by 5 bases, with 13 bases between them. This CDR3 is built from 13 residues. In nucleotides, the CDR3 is TGTGCCAGCAGGGCGGCGGGGGGGACTGAAGCTTTCTTT. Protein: CASRAAGGTEAFF.

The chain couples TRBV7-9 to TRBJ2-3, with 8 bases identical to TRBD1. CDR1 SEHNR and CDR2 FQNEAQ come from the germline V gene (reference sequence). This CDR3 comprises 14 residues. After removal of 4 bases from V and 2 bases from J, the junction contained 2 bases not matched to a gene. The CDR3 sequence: CASSSDRDTDTQYF. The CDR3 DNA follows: TGTGCCAGCAGCTCGGACAGGGACACAGATACGCAGTATTTT. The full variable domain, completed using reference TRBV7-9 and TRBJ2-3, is DTGVSQNPRHKITKRGQNVTFRCDPISEHNRLYWYRQTLGQGPEFLTYFQNEAQLEKSRLLSDRFSAERPKGSFSTLEIQRTEQGDSAMYLCASSSDRDTDTQYFGPGTRLTVL.

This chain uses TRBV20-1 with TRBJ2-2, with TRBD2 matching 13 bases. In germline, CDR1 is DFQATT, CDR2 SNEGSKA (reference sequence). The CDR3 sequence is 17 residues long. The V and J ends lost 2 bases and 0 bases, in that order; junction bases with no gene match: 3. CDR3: CSARSGLAGPNTGELFF. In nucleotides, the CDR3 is TGCAGTGCTAGATCGGGACTAGCGGGGCCGAACACCGGGGAGCTGTTTTTT.

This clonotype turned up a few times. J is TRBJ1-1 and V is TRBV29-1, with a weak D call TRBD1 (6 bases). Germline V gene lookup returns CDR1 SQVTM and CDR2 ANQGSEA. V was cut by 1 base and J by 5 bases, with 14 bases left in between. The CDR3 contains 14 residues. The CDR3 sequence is CSVEVRGRDTEAFF. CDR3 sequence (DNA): TGCAGCGTTGAAGTTCGGGGGCGTGATACTGAAGCTTTCTTT.

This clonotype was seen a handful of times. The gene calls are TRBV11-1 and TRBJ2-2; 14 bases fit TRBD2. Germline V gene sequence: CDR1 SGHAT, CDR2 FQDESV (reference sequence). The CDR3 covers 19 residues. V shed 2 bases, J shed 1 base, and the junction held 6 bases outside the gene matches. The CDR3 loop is CASSLPGLAGEVNTGELFF. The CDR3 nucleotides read TGTGCCAGCAGCTTACCGGGACTAGCGGGGGAAGTGAACACCGGGGAGCTGTTTTTT.

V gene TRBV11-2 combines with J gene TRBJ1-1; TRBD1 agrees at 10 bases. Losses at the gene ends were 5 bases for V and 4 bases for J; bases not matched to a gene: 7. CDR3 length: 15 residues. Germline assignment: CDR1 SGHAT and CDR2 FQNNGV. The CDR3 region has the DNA TGTGCCAGCAGCGGAACCGGGACAGGGGTCACTGAAGCTTTCTTT. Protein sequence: CASSGTGTGVTEAFF.

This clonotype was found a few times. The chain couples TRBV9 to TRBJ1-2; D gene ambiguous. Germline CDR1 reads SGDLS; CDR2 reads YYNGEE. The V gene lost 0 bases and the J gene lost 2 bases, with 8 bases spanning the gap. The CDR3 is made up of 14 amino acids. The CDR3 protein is CASSVAGQNYGYTF. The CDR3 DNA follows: TGTGCCAGCAGCGTAGCTGGCCAGAACTATGGCTACACCTTC.

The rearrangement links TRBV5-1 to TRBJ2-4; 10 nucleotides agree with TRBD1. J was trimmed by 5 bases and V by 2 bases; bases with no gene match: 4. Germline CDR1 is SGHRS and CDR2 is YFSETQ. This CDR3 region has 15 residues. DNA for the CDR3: TGCGCCAGCAGCTTTTCCGGGACAGGGGAAAACATTCAGTACTTC. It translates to CASSFSGTGENIQYF.

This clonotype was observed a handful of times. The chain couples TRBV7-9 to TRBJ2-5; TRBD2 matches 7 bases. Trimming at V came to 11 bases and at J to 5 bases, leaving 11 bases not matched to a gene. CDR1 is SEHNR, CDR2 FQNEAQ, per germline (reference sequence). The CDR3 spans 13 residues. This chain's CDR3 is CAGGDLTRETQYF. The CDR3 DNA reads TGTGCCGGGGGGGACCTCACCCGGGAGACCCAGTACTTC.

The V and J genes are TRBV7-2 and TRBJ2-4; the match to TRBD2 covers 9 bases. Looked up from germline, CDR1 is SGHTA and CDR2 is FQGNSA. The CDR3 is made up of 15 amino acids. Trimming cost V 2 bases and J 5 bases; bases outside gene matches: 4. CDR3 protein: CASSLRLAGENIQYF. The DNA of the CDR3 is TGTGCCAGCAGCTTACGGTTAGCGGGGGAAAACATTCAGTACTTC.

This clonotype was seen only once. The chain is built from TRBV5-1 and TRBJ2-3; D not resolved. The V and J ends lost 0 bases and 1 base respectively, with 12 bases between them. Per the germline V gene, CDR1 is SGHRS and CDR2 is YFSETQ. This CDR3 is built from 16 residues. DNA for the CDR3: TGCGCCAGCAGCTTGGAGGCAGGCCTCCGCACAGATACGCAGTATTTT. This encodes CASSLEAGLRTDTQYF.

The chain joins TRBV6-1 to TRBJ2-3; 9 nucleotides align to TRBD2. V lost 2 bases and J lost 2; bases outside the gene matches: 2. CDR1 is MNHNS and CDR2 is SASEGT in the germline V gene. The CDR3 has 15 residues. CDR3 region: CASSEPSGVTDTQYF. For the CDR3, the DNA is TGTGCCAGCAGTGAACCTAGCGGGGTCACAGATACGCAGTATTTT.